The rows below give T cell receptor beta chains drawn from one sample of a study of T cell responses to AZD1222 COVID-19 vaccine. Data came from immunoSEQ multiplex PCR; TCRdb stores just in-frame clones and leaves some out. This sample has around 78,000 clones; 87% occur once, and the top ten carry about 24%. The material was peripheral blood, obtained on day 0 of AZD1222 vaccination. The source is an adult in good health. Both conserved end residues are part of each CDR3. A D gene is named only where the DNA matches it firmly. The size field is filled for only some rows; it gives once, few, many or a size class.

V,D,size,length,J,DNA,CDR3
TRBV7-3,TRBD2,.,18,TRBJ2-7,TGTGCCAGCCGCTTGGCCTGGGCTAGCGGGGTTTTTGTCTACGAGCAGTACTTC,CASRLAWASGVFVYEQYF
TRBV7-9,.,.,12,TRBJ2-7,TGTGCCAGCAGCTTAAGTAGTTCCGAGCAGTACTTC,CASSLSSSEQYF
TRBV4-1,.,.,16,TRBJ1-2,TGCGCCAGCAGCCATCTATTTCCGGACAGTAACTATGGCTACACCTTC,CASSHLFPDSNYGYTF
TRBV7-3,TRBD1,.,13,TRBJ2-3,TGTGCCAGCAGCCCCCCAGGGGGAGATACGCAGTATTTT,CASSPPGGDTQYF
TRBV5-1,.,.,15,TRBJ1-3,TGCGCCAGCAGCGTTACAGGGTCAGCTGGAAACACCATATATTTT,CASSVTGSAGNTIYF
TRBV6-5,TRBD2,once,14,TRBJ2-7,TGTGCCAGCAGCTCATCTAGCGGGGTGAGGGAGCAGTACTTC,CASSSSSGVREQYF
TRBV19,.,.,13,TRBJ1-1,TGTGCCAGTAGTATCGGGCAGAACACTGAAGCTTTCTTT,CASSIGQNTEAFF
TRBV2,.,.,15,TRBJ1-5,TGTGCCAGCAGTGGTATTACAGGGTCGGGGCAGCCCCAGCATTTT,CASSGITGSGQPQHF
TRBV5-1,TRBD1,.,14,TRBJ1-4,TGCGCCAGCAGCGGTACAGGGGATAATGAAAAACTGTTTTTT,CASSGTGDNEKLFF
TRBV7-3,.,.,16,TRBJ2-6,TGTGCCAGCAGCATATCGGGCGGGGCTGGGGCCAACGTCCTGACTTTC,CASSISGGAGANVLTF
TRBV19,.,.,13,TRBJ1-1,TGTGCCAGTAGTACAACATCGAACACTGAAGCTTTCTTT,CASSTTSNTEAFF
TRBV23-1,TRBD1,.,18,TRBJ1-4,TGCGCCAGCAGTCGCCGTGGACAGGTTTTAGCAACTAATGAAAAACTGTTTTTT,CASSRRGQVLATNEKLFF
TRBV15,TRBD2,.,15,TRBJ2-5,TGTGCCACCAGCAGAGATCCCGGGGAGGGAGAGACCCAGTACTTC,CATSRDPGEGETQYF
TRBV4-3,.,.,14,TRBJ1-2,TGCGCCAGCAGCCAAGATACGGGGATCTATGGCTACACCTTC,CASSQDTGIYGYTF
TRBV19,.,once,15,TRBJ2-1,TGTGCCAGTAGTGGGGCCGCAAGCTCCTACAATGAGCAGTTCTTC,CASSGAASSYNEQFF
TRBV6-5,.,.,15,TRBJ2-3,TGTGCCAGCAGCTCAGAGTCACGAGGCACAGATACGCAGTATTTT,CASSSESRGTDTQYF
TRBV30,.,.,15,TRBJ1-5,TGTGCCTGGAGTTGGCAGGGGAATCGCAATCAGCCCCAGCATTTT,CAWSWQGNRNQPQHF
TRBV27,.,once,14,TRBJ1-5,TGTGCCAGTCAGGAGGAATTTGGGAGTCAGCCCCAGCATTTT,CASQEEFGSQPQHF
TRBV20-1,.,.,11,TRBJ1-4,TGCAGTGCTAGACAGGGTGAAAAACTGTTTTTT,CSARQGEKLFF
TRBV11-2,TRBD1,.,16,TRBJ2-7,TGTGCCAGCAGCCTCGATCGGACAGGGGATCCAAAGGGGCAGTACTTC,CASSLDRTGDPKGQYF
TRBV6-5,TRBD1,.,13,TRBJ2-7,TGTGCCAGCAGTTACTCGGACAGGGTCGAGCAGTACTTC,CASSYSDRVEQYF
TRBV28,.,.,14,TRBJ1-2,TGTGCCAGCGATGTAGGGGGGGGCGCTAATGGCTACACCTTC,CASDVGGGANGYTF
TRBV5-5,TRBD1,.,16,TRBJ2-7,TGTGCCAGCAGCTTGGGAGTGACAGGGACGCTCTACGAGCAGTACTTC,CASSLGVTGTLYEQYF
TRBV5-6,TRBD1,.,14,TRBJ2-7,TGTGCCAGCAGCCCCGGTTGGACAGGGAACGAGCAGTACTTC,CASSPGWTGNEQYF
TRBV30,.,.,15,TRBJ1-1,TGTGCCTGGAGGCCGGACAGCCCAGGAAGGACTGAAGCTTTCTTT,CAWRPDSPGRTEAFF
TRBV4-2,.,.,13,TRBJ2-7,TGTGCCAGCAGCCCCGGGACCAACTACGAGCAGTACTTC,CASSPGTNYEQYF
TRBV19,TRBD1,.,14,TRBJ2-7,TGTGCCAGTAGTCTGGGACAGGGAGGCTACGAGCAGTACTTC,CASSLGQGGYEQYF
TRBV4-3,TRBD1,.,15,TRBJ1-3,TGCGCCAGCAGCCGTCGACAGGGGACTGGAAACACCATATATTTT,CASSRRQGTGNTIYF
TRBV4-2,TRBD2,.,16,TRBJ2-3,TGTGCCAGCAGCCGTTCGACTAGCGGTAGCACAGATACGCAGTATTTT,CASSRSTSGSTDTQYF
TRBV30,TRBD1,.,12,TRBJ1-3,TGTGCCTGGGAAAGGGACAGGGGGGCCATATATTTT,CAWERDRGAIYF
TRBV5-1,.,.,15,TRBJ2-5,TGCGCCAGCAGAGGGACCGGGCCCCACCAAGAGACCCAGTACTTC,CASRGTGPHQETQYF
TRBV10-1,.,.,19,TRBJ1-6,TGCGCCAGCAGACAGCTAAAAGGGACCACGAGCTCCTATAATTCACCCCTCCACTTT,CASRQLKGTTSSYNSPLHF
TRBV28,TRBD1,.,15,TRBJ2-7,TGTGCCAGCACCCTTGGGGGGACAGGAGGCTACGAGCAGTACTTC,CASTLGGTGGYEQYF
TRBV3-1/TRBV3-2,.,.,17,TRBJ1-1,TGTGCCAGCAGCCAAAAAAGGGGGGGGACGGTGAACACTGAAGCTTTCTTT,CASSQKRGGTVNTEAFF
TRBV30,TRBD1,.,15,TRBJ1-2,TGTGCCTGGAGGGACGGACGCGGACAGGGGGTAGGCTACACCTTC,CAWRDGRGQGVGYTF
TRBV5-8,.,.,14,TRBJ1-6,TGTGCCAGCCGTAGAAGCTCCTATAATTCACCCCTCCACTTT,CASRRSSYNSPLHF
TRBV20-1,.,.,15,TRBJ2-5,TGCAGTGCTAGTTCTGGGGCGAGGTATATGGAGACCCAGTACTTC,CSASSGARYMETQYF
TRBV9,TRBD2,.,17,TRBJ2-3,TGTGCCAGCACCACCGGGACTAGCGGGGGGGCTCGGGATACGCAGTATTTT,CASTTGTSGGARDTQYF